This TCR beta chain was captured by sequencing in a study of CD8 T cells in ankylosing spondylitis. V gave up 2 bases and J gave up 6 bases; unmatched junction bases: 7. CDR3 size: 16 residues. From germline, CDR1 is SGHTA and CDR2 FQGNSA. It was by quantitative 5'-RACE with molecular barcodes that TCR beta libraries were made. MiXCR, applied by TCRdb to the 5' RACE reads, yields one record per CDR3 protein. The table includes 450,000 to 550,000 distinct CDR3 sequences, under 5.5% detected once. General observations from the study: A TCR beta motif made of about 8 highly homologous variants seemed typical of ankylosing spondylitis blood. Within matched ankylosing spondylitis synovial fluid, disease-linked clones were reportedly significantly enriched. Disease-linked clones had a CD8+ phenotype and relatively low frequency in peripheral blood.

The table lists this clonotype with many counts. What it binds is not known. Sequenced: blood, either unsorted or a sorted T cell fraction (not recorded which). This receptor was identified in a male donor with ankylosing spondylitis. The V and J genes are TRBV7-2 and TRBJ2-1, with 10 bases that match TRBD2. This chain's CDR3 is CASSLSPSGSFNEQFF. CDR3 nucleotide sequence: TGTGCCAGCAGCTTATCGCCTAGCGGGAGTTTCAATGAGCAGTTCTTC.